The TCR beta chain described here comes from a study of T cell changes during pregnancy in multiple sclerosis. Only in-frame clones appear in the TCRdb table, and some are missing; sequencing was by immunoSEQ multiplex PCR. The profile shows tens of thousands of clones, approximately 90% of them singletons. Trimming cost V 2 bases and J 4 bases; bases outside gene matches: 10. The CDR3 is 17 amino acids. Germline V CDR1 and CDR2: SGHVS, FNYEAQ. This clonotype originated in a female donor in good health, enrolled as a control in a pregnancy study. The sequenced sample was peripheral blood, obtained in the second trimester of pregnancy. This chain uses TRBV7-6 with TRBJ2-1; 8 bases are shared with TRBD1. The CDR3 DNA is TGTGCCAGCAGCTTACTGCGACAGGGGTGGGAATACAATGAGCAGTTCTTC. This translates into CASSLLRQGWEYNEQFF.